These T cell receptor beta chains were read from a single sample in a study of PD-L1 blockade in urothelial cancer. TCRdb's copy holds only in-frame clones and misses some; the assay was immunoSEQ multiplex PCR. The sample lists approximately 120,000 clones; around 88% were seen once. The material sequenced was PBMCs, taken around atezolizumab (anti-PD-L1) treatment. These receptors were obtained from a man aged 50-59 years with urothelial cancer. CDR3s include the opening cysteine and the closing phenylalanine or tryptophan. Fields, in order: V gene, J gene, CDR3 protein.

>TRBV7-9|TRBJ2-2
CASSSRGSGRNTGELFF
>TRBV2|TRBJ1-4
CASRTLTGWDEKLFF
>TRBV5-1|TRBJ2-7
CASTPLTGMDEQYF
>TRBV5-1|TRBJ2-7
CASSIIPRLGDEQYF
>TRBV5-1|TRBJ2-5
CASSSETSGRGETQYF
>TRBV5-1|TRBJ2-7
CASSFGAGAYEQYF
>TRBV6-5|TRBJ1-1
CASTRQIRNTEAFF
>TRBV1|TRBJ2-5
CTSRSKGEAQYF
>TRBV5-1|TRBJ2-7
CASSLGTSGRAIHEQYF
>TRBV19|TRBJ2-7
CASSTQARGEQYF
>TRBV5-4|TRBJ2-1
CASSRTSGSFYNEQFF
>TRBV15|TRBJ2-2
CATRLKIAGDHTGELFF
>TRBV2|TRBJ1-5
CASRWTGGEQPQHF
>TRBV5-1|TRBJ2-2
CASSLSEAGELFF
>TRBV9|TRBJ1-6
CASSVEQAAGREALHF
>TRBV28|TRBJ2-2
CASSFPWGTTNTGELFF
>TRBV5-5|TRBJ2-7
CASSPLASYEQYF
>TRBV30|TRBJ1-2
CAWSGDRRGYTF
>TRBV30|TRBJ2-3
CAWRARGGTDTQYF
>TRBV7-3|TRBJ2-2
CASSASGTLNTGELFF
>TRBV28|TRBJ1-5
CASSSDRGYQPQHF
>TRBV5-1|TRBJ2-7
CASSLGGGGAYEQYF
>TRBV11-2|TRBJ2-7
CASSSLSPSGYSYEQYF
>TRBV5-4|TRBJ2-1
CASSFGGDRGDEQFF
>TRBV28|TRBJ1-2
CASSETGQAYGYTF
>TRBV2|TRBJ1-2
CASTIRGLDYGYTF
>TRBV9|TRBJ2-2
CASSTRTSGRAGELFF